The TCR beta chain described here comes from a study of regulatory T cells in long-lasting Graves disease. Turning to this clonotype: Its antigen is undetermined.

Trimming shortened V by 3 bases and J by 5 bases, and 14 bases separated the two germline ends. The V gene's germline CDR1 is MNHEY and CDR2 SMNVEV (reference sequence). This CDR3 contains 15 residues. Time point here: newly diagnosed GD, antithyroid drugs for less than 3 months. PBMCs provided the RNA from which the TCR library was made. Patients with Graves' disease were diagnosed by American Thyroid Association guidelines. Both iRepertoire HTBI primers and Arm-PCR of CDR3 regions were used to build the TCR beta libraries. Via MiXCR, TCRdb re-called the multiplex PCR reads, giving one row per CDR3 protein. This table holds roughly 420,000 distinct CDR3 sequences, roughly 15% found once. General study results and limits: Among the persistent patients, 2,741 public clonotypes were shared, more than the 750 to 1,000 shared among new patients. There were preferences for TRBV28, TRBJ1-2 and TRBJ2-5 in persistent disease.

Here the sequenced sample was peripheral blood mononuclear cells (PBMCs), taken at new diagnosis, from a patient treated with antithyroid drugs. The V call is TRBV27, the J call TRBJ2-1; a possible D gene is TRBD1 (5 bases). This receptor was taken from a female donor with Graves disease. DNA for the CDR3: TGTGCCAGCAGTTTCAGTGGGGCTAGTAACAATGAGCAGTTCTTC. As protein: CASSFSGASNNEQFF.